The source of this TCR beta chain is a study of blood T cell repertoires in COVID-19 (dated by TCRdb to the early 2020s). The study in broad terms: Samples covering the acute and convalescent phases of COVID-19 were provided by collaborators in the United States, Italy and Spain. The material from the prospective study consisted of cDNA or gDNA derived from T cells, B-cell-depleted T cells, or PBMCs. Subjects who had been exposed to COVID-19, were actively infected with it, or had recovered from it provided the deeply sampled blood TCRbeta repertoires that made up the dataset. The repertoires were released in a freely available public database intended as a resource for research on the immune response to SARS-CoV-2. Samples came from the ongoing ImmuneRACE study (first 160 participants) plus 1,254 subjects from 6 global collaborators. Nearly every sample came with metadata listing a de-identified subject ID, COVID-19 status, age in years and sex. Where HLA class I and class II types were available, the types were taken from metadata supplied by the sample provider, not from assay-based typing.

From cysteine to phenylalanine, the CDR3 is 14 amino acids long. Only the CDR3 region is kept as DNA, spanning 42 bases read in frame from base 1. At the junction V is shortened by 6 bases and J by 2 bases, with 15 bases in between. CDR1 SGHKS and CDR2 YYEKEE were looked up in the germline V gene (reference sequence). The collaborating institutions used their own protocols to collect whole blood in K2EDTA tubes. For TCRbeta analysis, collaborators shipped samples in one of three forms: frozen whole blood, isolated PBMCs, or DNA extracted from either of those sample types. Details on this clone: No antigen is known for it. Base-call qualities are not available, and no considerably larger clone is one nucleotide away.

Summary of the overall study and its limitations: The quantity of clinical and demographic metadata differed by source and by participant and was supplied without curation.

TCRbeta CDR3 regions were amplified from genomic DNA by means of the immunoSEQ Assay, a bias-controlled multiplex PCR. As for how the authors treated the data: The number of nucleated cells in each sample was estimated by amplification of reference gene primers within the assay. To quantify the absolute abundance of each unique TCRbeta CDR3 rearrangement, sequence reads were collapsed and filtered. Productive Simpson clonality was computed per sample as the square root of Simpson's diversity index over productive rearrangements. TCRdb took this table from immuneACCESS and kept in-frame rearrangements with V and J called. Such tables lack part of the clones; where checked against another copy, unresolved V genes explain under half of the gap, and the rest is unexplained. The V and J calls and clone size come from that table; D and trimming were worked out from the DNA. The table for this sample lists 95,000 to 150,000 clones; roughly 77% of them were counted only once. The ten largest clones capture more than 15% of the sample.

Sample: peripheral blood. The chain links TRBV5-5 with TRBJ2-7; tentative D gene TRBD1, with 5 bases matching. This TCR was recovered from a man in his fifties or sixties with active or convalescent COVID-19. The CDR3 has the sequence CASTGSKGTYEQYF. The bases are TGTGCCAGCACCGGAAGTAAGGGGACCTACGAGCAGTACTTC. With the rest looked up from the reference TRBV5-5 and TRBJ2-7 genes rather than sequenced, the full variable domain is DAGVTQSPTHLIKTRGQQVTLRCSPISGHKSVSWYQQVLGQGPQFIFQYYEKEERGRGNFPDRFSARQFPNYSSELNVNALLLGDSALYLCASTGSKGTYEQYFGPGTRLTVT.